What follows are 14 T cell receptor beta chains derived from one specimen sequenced in a study of cytomegalovirus exposure and HLA in healthy donors. PCR involved 60 Vbeta and 13 Jbeta primers. Clones were sequenced by immunoSEQ multiplex PCR, and TCRdb holds only the in-frame ones, with some missing. Here the sample spans 95,000 or so clones, 65% to 80% being singletons. Source material: PBMCs. Receptors were obtained from a woman aged 45 to 65 in good health and CMV-seropositive.

The V and J genes are TRBV19 and TRBJ1-5; no definite D call. V dropped 5 bases and J dropped 8 bases, with 10 bases sitting between them. There are 12 residues in the CDR3. Germline V gene lookup returns CDR1 LNHDA and CDR2 SQIVND (reference sequence). CDR3 sequence reads: CASSLVGEPQHF. The CDR3 DNA reads as TGTGCCAGTAGTTTGGTGGGAGAGCCCCAGCATTTT.

This clone was seen a few times. The chain recombines TRBV19 with TRBJ1-5, with 8 bases fitting TRBD1. Germline assignment: CDR1 LNHDA and CDR2 SQIVND (reference sequence). This CDR3 is built from 13 residues. V shed 10 bases and J 0 bases; nucleotides not matched to a gene: 2. The CDR3 DNA reads TGTGCCACCGACAGGGGTAGCAATCAGCCCCAGCATTTT. Its protein is CATDRGSNQPQHF.

The chain joins TRBV5-1 to TRBJ2-7, with 9 bases fitting TRBD1. CDR3 size: 15 residues. V was clipped by 4 bases and J by 1 base; unmatched bases: 6. Per the germline V gene, CDR1 is SGHRS and CDR2 is YFSETQ. This chain's CDR3 is CASSIAGTGSYEQYF. The CDR3 DNA reads TGCGCCAGCAGCATTGCTGGGACAGGGTCCTACGAGCAGTACTTC.

This chain connects TRBV11-3 to TRBJ2-1; perhaps TRBD2 as D (6 bases). The CDR3 covers 17 residues. Trimming left V 5 bases short and J 4 bases short, with 21 bases between. Germline CDR1 and CDR2: SGHNT and YENEEA. CDR3 coding DNA: TGTGCCAGCAGCCTGCTGGGGCGGGATAAAGTTTACAATGAGCAGTTCTTC. It is translated as CASSLLGRDKVYNEQFF.

Only a few counts were recorded for this clone. J is TRBJ1-2 and V is TRBV6-5; D is possibly TRBD1 (6 bases). Trimming removed 5 bases from V and 5 bases from J, with 12 bases in between. The germline V gene has CDR1 MNHEY and CDR2 SVGAGI. This CDR3 comprises 13 residues. The CDR3: CASSGGRGYGYTF. The CDR3 DNA follows: TGTGCCAGCAGTGGGGGAAGGGGGTATGGCTACACCTTC.

The chain carries TRBV11-2 and TRBJ1-2; D gene ambiguous. The CDR3 is 15 residues long. Germline lookup yields CDR1 SGHAT and CDR2 FQNNGV. Trimming removed 4 bases at V and 6 bases at J, with 18 bases between. The CDR3 sequence is CASSSRGGQTNGYTF. DNA of the CDR3: TGTGCCAGCAGCTCGCGCGGTGGTCAGACCAATGGCTACACCTTC.

The chain joins TRBV9 to TRBJ1-4, with 8 bases that match TRBD1. Germline trimming cut 2 bases from V and 8 bases from J; bases unmatched to any gene: 8. The germline gives CDR1 SGDLS, CDR2 YYNGEE. The CDR3 sequence is 15 residues long. The CDR3 sequence: CASSVRTGRSEKLFF. In DNA, the CDR3 is TGTGCCAGCAGCGTCCGGACAGGGAGGTCCGAAAAACTGTTTTTT.

This clone was detected a few times. The chain combines TRBV5-4 with TRBJ2-3; TRBD2 matches 7 bases. This CDR3 comprises 19 residues. Trimming removed 5 bases from V and 0 bases from J; junction bases left unmatched: 18. CDR1 and CDR2 from the germline V gene are SGHNT and YYREEE (reference sequence). CDR3 residues: CASSLTGLAVSVSTDTQYF. CDR3 DNA sequence: TGTGCCAGCAGTCTAACCGGTCTAGCGGTGAGCGTAAGCACAGATACGCAGTATTTT.

The chain couples TRBV4-3 to TRBJ2-3; D not certain. Germline V gene sequence: CDR1 LGHNA, CDR2 YSLEER. V was trimmed by 4 bases and J by 2 bases, leaving 10 bases between them. This CDR3 is 14 amino acids long. In nucleotides, the CDR3 is TGCGCCAGCAGCCCTCAGTTGCACACAGATACGCAGTATTTT. It codes for CASSPQLHTDTQYF.

The genes are TRBV30 and TRBJ1-1, with 7 bases that match TRBD1. V dropped 5 bases and J dropped 6; count of bases not matched to a gene: 6. This CDR3 is built from 12 residues. Germline loops: CDR1 GTSNPN, CDR2 SVGIG (reference sequence). The CDR3 nucleotides read TGTGCCTGGGGAACAGGGGACTCTGAAGCTTTCTTT. Amino acids: CAWGTGDSEAFF. Filled out from reference TRBV30 and TRBJ1-1, the complete variable domain reads SQTIHQWPATLVQPVGSPLSLECTVEGTSNPNLYWYRQAAGRGLQLLFYSVGIGQISSEVPQNLSASRPQDRQFILSSKKLLLSDSGFYLCAWGTGDSEAFFGQGTRLTVV.

About this clone itself: Relative to the germline gene, one junction end is altered; a read error may explain this. This chain links TRBV7-9 with TRBJ1-1, with a tentative D call TRBD1 (5 bases). The V gene's germline CDR1 is SEHNR and CDR2 FQNEAQ (reference sequence). The CDR3 consists of 13 residues. CDR3 nucleotide sequence: TGTTCCAGCAGTCAAACAGGTTTGACTGAAGCTTTCTTT. Amino acid sequence: CSSSQTGLTEAFF.

This clone was counted between two and nine times. This sequence joins TRBV6-1 and TRBJ1-2; D ambiguous. The V end lost 6 bases, the J end lost 1 base, and 9 bases lay between the germline ends. This CDR3 has 13 amino acids. The germline CDR1 and CDR2 sequences are MNHNS and SASEGT. The CDR3 protein is CASSPADNYGYTF. The CDR3 coding sequence is TGTGCCAGCAGCCCCGCGGATAACTATGGCTACACCTTC.

The chain couples TRBV11-2 to TRBJ2-2, with a possible D match to TRBD2 (5 bases). The V and J ends lost 1 base and 5 bases respectively, with 11 bases between them. This CDR3 has 15 amino acids. The germline V gene encodes CDR1 SGHAT and CDR2 FQNNGV. The CDR3 protein is CASSLVWTDTGELFF. As DNA, the CDR3 is TGTGCCAGCAGCTTAGTCTGGACTGATACCGGGGAGCTGTTTTTT. The variable domain in full, with the rest retrieved from reference TRBV11-2 and TRBJ2-2, is EAGVAQSPRYKIIEKRQSVAFWCNPISGHATLYWYQQILGQGPKLLIQFQNNGVVDDSQLPKDRFSAERLKGVDSTLKIQPAKLEDSAVYLCASSLVWTDTGELFFGEGSRLTVL.

This chain connects TRBV27 to TRBJ2-7, with 7 bases aligning to TRBD1. The CDR3 extends over 15 amino acids. Germline values: CDR1 MNHEY, CDR2 SMNVEV (reference sequence). V was clipped by 5 bases and J by 0 bases; unmatched bases: 7. For the CDR3, the DNA is TGTGCCAGCAGTCCATGGGGGACAGCCTCCTACGAGCAGTACTTC. Protein product: CASSPWGTASYEQYF.